The T cell receptor beta chain under discussion was sequenced for a study of cytomegalovirus exposure and HLA in healthy donors. Study-level information: Out of about 190 million T cells, an earlier analysis found fewer than 140 million unique TCR beta sequences in total.

Primers included in the PCR were 60 Vbeta and 13 Jbeta primers. TCRdb keeps only in-frame clones here, not all; method: immunoSEQ multiplex PCR. This sample has around 220,000 clones; around 79% occur once, and the top ten carry 0.2% to 0.25%. Study outcomes and limitations: TCR sequences were mostly rare, though some public TCRs occurred in many donors.

V dropped 1 base and J dropped 0; count of bases not matched to a gene: 8. Germline CDR1 is SGHKS and CDR2 is YYEKEE (reference sequence). The CDR3 covers 18 residues. Note on this clone: As yet, its antigen is unknown.

The specimen sequenced was PBMCs. This chain links TRBV5-5 with TRBJ2-1; 9 bases agree with TRBD2. This receptor was identified in a girl aged 2-10 years in good health and CMV-seronegative. The DNA of the CDR3 is TGTGCCAGCAGCTTGAGTAGCGGGGGAGCGATCTCCTACAATGAGCAGTTCTTC. Amino acid sequence: CASSLSSGGAISYNEQFF.